This paragraph reports one T cell receptor (beta chain). The data originate from a study of shared clonotypes between healthy human individuals. An assay was performed, and its level was deep. The repertoire was sequenced with immunoSEQ multiplex PCR; TCRdb's copy has only in-frame clones and lacks some. Among 300,000 to 350,000 clones listed, around four fifths were seen once. The CDR3 has 23 residues. Germline CDR1 SGDLS, CDR2 YYNGEE. V was clipped by 2 bases and J by 4 bases; unmatched bases: 27. This clonotype was obtained from a man under 40 in good health. The V gene is TRBV9, the J gene TRBJ2-5; 12 bases are shared with TRBD2. The sample comprised memory CD4+ T cells sorted from blood. Subset described: CD45RA-negative fraction. The CDR3 nucleotides read TGTGCCAGCAGCGTTTCCGGAGTGCCGATGTGGGCTAGCGGGAGGGGGAGAAGAGAGACCCAGTACTTC. As protein: CASSVSGVPMWASGRGRRETQYF.